The clone carrying this T cell receptor beta chain was counted at least ten times. This sample is drawn from a study of neurological immune-mediated disorders. MiXCR, run by TCRdb on the 5' RACE reads, gives a single entry per CDR3 protein. Of some 80,000 distinct CDR3 sequences in the sample, about 5% were seen once. Time point noted: longitudinal time-point 2. The V and J ends lost 0 bases and 6 bases respectively, with 18 bases between them. Germline V gene sequence: CDR1 SGHRS, CDR2 YFSETQ. The CDR3 sequence is 16 residues long. The sequencing sample was made of PBMCs. The TCR comes from a woman aged 55-69 years with multiple sclerosis. The chain combines TRBV5-1 with TRBJ1-1; D gene uncertain. CDR3 nucleotides: TGCGCCAGCAGCTTGGAGCGGATCGGGTTCGATTCTGAAGCTTTCTTT. It is translated as CASSLERIGFDSEAFF.